A selection of T cell receptor beta chains follows, all from one sample in a study of T-cell memory formation after mild COVID-19. Each CDR3 protein is one row after TCRdb ran MiXCR on the 5' RACE reads. The sample yields about 150,000 distinct CDR3 sequences, around 27% seen once. The sequenced material came from PBMCs or a T cell subset sorted from them (not recorded which). These receptors all come from an adult woman who had mild COVID-19 (a few samples of this study predate the infection). Cell type and time point are not known. Both conserved end residues are part of each CDR3. The order of the fields is V gene, J gene, CDR3 protein.

TRBV20-1,TRBJ1-4,CSAASTTNEKLFF
TRBV12-3/TRBV12-4,TRBJ1-4,CASSLGQTMATNEKLFF
TRBV5-1,TRBJ2-5,CASSLPGTSGSFRTQETQYF
TRBV12-3/TRBV12-4,TRBJ2-7,CASSFATAYEQYF
TRBV9,TRBJ2-1,CASSVGGAPSSSYNEQFF
TRBV18,TRBJ1-2,CATTDRDGYTF
TRBV20-1,TRBJ1-2,CSARGQGEDGYTF
TRBV7-6,TRBJ2-3,CASSFGFTDTQYF
TRBV14,TRBJ2-2,CASSPTVGLANTGELFF
TRBV27,TRBJ2-7,CASSVSGGVFSYEQYF
TRBV19,TRBJ1-2,CASSAHNYGYTF
TRBV9,TRBJ2-7,CASSPTGRDEQYF
TRBV19,TRBJ1-1,CASSIGGGTEAFF
TRBV5-1,TRBJ2-2,CASSLSFGQGYSPGELFF
TRBV29-1,TRBJ2-1,CSVAVGYRVLDNEQFF
TRBV2,TRBJ1-1,CASSDRRGPNTEAFF
TRBV30,TRBJ1-4,CAWSSDLMGNEKLFF
TRBV9,TRBJ2-1,CASSVATGSSYNEQFF
TRBV7-3,TRBJ2-1,CASSLASSGWFRGYNEQFF